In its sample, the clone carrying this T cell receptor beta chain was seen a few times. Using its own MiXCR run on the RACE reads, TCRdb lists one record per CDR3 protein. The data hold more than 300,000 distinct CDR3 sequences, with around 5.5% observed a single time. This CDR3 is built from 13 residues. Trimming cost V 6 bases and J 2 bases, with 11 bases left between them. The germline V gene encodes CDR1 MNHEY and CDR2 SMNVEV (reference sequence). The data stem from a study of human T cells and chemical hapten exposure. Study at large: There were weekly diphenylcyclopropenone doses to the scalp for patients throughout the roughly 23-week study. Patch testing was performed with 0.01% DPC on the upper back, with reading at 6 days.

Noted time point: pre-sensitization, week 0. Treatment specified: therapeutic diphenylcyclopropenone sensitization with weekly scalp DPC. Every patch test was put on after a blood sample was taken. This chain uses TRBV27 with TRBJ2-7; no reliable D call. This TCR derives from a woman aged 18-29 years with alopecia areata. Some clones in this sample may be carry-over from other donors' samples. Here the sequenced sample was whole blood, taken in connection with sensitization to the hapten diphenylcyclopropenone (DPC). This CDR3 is CASRSEAPYEQYF. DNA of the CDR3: TGTGCCAGCAGGAGTGAGGCGCCCTACGAGCAGTACTTC.